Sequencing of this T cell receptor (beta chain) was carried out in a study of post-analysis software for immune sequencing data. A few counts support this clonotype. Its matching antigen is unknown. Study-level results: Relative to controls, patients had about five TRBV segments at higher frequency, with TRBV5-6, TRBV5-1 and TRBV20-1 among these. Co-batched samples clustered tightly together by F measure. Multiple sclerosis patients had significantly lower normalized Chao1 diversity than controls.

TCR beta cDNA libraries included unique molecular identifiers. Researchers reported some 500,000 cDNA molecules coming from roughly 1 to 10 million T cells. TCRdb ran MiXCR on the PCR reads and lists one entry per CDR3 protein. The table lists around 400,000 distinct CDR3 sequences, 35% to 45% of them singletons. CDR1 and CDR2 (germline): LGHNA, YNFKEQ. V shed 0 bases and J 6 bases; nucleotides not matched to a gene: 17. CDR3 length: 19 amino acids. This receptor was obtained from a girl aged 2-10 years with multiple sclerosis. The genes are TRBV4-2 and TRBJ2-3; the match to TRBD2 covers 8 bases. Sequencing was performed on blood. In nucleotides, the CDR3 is TGTGCCAGCAGCCAAGATCAGGGTTTGCCCGGGACTAGAGCCGATACGCAGTATTTT. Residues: CASSQDQGLPGTRADTQYF.